This T cell receptor beta chain was identified in a study of blood T cell repertoires in COVID-19. Background on the study: Sites in the United States, Italy and Spain provided acute and convalescent COVID-19 samples. Sources were T cells, B-cell-depleted T cells, or PBMCs; the material itself was cDNA or gDNA.

As handled by the study authors: The authors estimated nucleated cell counts from reference gene primer amplification. Clones were read by immunoSEQ multiplex PCR, and TCRdb kept only the in-frame ones, dropping some. That table gives V, J and clone size, and the DNA gave D and trimming. This sample has roughly 80,000 clones, with about four fifths found just once. The CDR3 runs to 14 residues. Trimming took off 3 bases at V and 5 bases at J, with 11 bases between the two ends. Germline V lookup: CDR1 KGHSH, CDR2 LQKENI. This receptor was obtained from a man over 45 with acute or convalescent COVID-19. The V call is TRBV18, the J call TRBJ1-3; D ambiguous. The material sequenced was peripheral blood. The CDR3 bases are TGTGCCAGCTCACCCGATACATTAAGAAACACCATATATTTT. Its protein is CASSPDTLRNTIYF.